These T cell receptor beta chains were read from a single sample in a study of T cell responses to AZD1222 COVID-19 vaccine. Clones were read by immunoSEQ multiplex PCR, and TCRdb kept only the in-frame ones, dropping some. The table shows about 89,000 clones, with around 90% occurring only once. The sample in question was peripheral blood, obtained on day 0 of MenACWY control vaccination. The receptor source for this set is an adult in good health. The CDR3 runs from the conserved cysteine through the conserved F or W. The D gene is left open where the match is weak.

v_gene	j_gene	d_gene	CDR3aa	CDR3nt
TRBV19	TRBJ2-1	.	CASSHDFVNEQFF	TGTGCCAGTAGTCACGACTTCGTCAATGAGCAGTTCTTC
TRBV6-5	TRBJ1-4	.	CASSPDSANEKLFF	TGTGCCAGCAGCCCAGACTCCGCGAATGAAAAACTGTTTTTT
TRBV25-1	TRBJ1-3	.	CASSESERPLDF	TGTGCCAGCAGTGAATCGGAGCGACCCTTGGATTTT
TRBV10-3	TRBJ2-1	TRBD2	CAISDPLAGAYNEQFF	TGTGCCATCTCCGACCCTCTAGCGGGAGCTTACAATGAGCAGTTCTTC
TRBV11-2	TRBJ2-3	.	CASSPIAGRQADTQYF	TGTGCCAGCAGCCCGATCGCGGGGCGGCAGGCAGATACGCAGTATTTT
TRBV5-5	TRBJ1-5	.	CASSWRALDSNQPQHF	TGTGCCAGCAGCTGGAGGGCACTGGATAGCAATCAGCCCCAGCATTTT
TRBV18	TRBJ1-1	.	CASSPTDPGDGRAFF	TGTGCCAGCTCACCGACGGACCCGGGCGACGGGAGGGCTTTCTTT
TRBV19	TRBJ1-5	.	CASSAKPSNQPQHF	TGTGCCAGTAGCGCAAAGCCCAGCAATCAGCCCCAGCATTTT
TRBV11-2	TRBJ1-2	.	CASSISRANYGYTF	TGTGCCAGCAGCATCTCGAGAGCTAACTATGGCTACACCTTC
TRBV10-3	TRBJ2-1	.	CAISESVGNEQFF	TGTGCCATCAGTGAGTCCGTAGGGAATGAGCAGTTCTTC